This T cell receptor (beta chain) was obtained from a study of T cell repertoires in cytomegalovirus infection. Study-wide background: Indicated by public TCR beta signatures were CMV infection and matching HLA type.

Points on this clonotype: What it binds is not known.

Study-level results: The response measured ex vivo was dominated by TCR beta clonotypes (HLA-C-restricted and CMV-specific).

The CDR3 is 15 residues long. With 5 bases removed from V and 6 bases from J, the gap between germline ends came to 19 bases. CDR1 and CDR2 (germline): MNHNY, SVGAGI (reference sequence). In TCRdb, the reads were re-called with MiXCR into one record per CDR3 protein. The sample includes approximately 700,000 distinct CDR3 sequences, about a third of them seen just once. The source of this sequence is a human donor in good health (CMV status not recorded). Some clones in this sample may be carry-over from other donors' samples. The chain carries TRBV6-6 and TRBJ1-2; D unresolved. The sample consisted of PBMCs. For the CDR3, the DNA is TGTGCCAGCAGTCTTCCCGGGAGAGGGTTTCATGGCTACACCTTC. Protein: CASSLPGRGFHGYTF.